This T cell receptor beta chain was identified during a study of regulatory dendritic cells for organ transplantation. Across the whole study: Day 6 dendritic cell cultures were stimulated with LPS. Study-wide findings and caveats: Alloreactive memory CD8+ T cell pools varied considerably between individuals.

Sorted T cells were CFSE-labeled and cultured less than 6 days with allogeneic regulatory or mature dendritic cells at 1:10. Memory T cells were CD45RO+, naive were CD45RA+, sorted by FACS. Worth noting for this clone: Its specificity is not known.

This table comes from immunoSEQ multiplex PCR, and its TCRdb copy is limited to in-frame clones, with some not included. The top ten clones hold 0.26% of a sample with fewer than 25,000 clones, over 75% of them seen once. Germline V gene sequence: CDR1 SGHVS, CDR2 FQNEAQ. This CDR3 region has 16 residues. J lost 3 bases, V lost 2 bases, and 9 bases had no gene match. The sequence was obtained from a human donor in good health. This chain uses TRBV7-8 with TRBJ2-7; 8 positions match TRBD1. Specimen: naive CD4+ T cells from blood cultured with dendritic cells. The sample's subset: CD45RA+ naive T cells. The CDR3 is CASSLWGPGGSYEQYF. DNA of the CDR3: TGTGCCAGCAGCTTATGGGGGCCAGGGGGCAGCTACGAGCAGTACTTC.